This TCR beta chain was identified in a study of blood T cell repertoires in COVID-19. From germline, CDR1 is KGHSH and CDR2 LQKENI. This CDR3 region has 15 residues. The ends lost 5 bases at V and 0 bases at J; junction bases unmatched: 7. Sequencing was performed with immunoSEQ multiplex PCR; in TCRdb, only in-frame clones are kept and a portion is missing. The sample shows approximately 300,000 clones, around 85% of them seen only once. Seattle enrolled patients during active infection and tracked them longitudinally. The gene calls are TRBV18 and TRBJ2-7; TRBD1 matches 7 bases. Sequencing was performed on peripheral blood. The origin of this receptor is a human donor with COVID-19, enrolled during active disease. The donor label of this sample is uncertain. The CDR3 here is CASSRGDSTSYEQYF. DNA for the CDR3: TGTGCCAGCTCAAGAGGGGACAGTACCTCCTACGAGCAGTACTTC.